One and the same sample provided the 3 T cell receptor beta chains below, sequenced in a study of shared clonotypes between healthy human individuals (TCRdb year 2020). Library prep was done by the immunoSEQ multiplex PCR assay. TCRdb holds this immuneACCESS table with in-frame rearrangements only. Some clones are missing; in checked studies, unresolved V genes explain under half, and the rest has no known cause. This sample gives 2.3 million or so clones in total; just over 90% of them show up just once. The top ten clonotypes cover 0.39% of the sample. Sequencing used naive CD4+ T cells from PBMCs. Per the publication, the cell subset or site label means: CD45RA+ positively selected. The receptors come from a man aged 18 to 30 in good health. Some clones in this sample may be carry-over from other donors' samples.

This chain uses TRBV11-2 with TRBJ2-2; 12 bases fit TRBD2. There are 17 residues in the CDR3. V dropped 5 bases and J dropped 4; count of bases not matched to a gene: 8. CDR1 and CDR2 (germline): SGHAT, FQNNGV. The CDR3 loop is CASSARLAGVVTGELFF. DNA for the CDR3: TGTGCCAGCAGCGCCCGACTAGCGGGAGTGGTCACCGGGGAGCTGTTTTTT.

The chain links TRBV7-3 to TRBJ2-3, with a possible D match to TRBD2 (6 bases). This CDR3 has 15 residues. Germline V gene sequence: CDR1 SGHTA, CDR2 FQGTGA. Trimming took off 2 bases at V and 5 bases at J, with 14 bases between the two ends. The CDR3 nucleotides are TGTGCCAGCAGCTTAGGAGGGGTTAGGGTAGATACGCAGTATTTT. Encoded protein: CASSLGGVRVDTQYF.

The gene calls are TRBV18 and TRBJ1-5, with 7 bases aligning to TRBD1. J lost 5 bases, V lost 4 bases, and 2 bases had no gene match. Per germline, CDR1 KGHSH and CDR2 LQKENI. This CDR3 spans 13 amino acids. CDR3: CASSLDRYQPQHF. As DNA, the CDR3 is TGTGCCAGCTCACTGGACAGGTATCAGCCCCAGCATTTT.